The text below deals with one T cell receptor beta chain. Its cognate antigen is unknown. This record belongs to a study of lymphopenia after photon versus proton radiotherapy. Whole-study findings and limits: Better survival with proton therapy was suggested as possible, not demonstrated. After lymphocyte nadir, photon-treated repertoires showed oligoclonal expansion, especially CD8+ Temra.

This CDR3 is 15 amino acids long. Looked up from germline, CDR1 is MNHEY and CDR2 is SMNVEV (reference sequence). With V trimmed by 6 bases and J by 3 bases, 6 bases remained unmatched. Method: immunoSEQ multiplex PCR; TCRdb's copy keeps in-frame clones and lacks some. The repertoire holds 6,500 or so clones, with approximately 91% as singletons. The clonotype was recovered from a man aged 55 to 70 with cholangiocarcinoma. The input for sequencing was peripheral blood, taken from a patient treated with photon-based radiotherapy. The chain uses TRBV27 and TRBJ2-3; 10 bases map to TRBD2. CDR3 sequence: CASSLGLADTDTQYF. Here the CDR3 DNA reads TGTGCCAGCAGCTTAGGACTAGCGGATACAGATACGCAGTATTTT.